The clone carrying this TCR beta chain was seen many times. The antigen is undetermined. According to the study, TCR beta libraries were built with iRepertoire HTBI primers and CDR3-region Arm-PCR. TCRdb independently ran MiXCR on the multiplex PCR reads; one entry per CDR3 protein. The sample yields 450,000 to 600,000 distinct CDR3 sequences, approximately 15% seen once. Time point of the sample: newly diagnosed GD, antithyroid drugs for less than 3 months. Researchers made the TCR library from RNA that was extracted from PBMCs. This record belongs to a study of regulatory T cells in long-lasting Graves disease. Points from the study as a whole: Segments TRBV28, TRBJ1-2 and TRBJ2-5 showed preferential usage in persistent disease.

The CDR3 is 13 residues long. Deletions cut 2 bases from V and 4 bases from J, with 9 bases between. These data were likewise used in another study, on T cells in Graves' hyperthyroidism and ophthalmopathy. That investigation notes: Clinical symptoms, serum thyroxine, TRAb, thyroid ultrasound and orbital computed tomography established diagnosis. The TCR CDR3 first-round RT-PCR relied on the HTBI primer set.

This clonotype was sampled from a man aged 25-45 years with Graves disease. The sequenced sample was peripheral blood mononuclear cells (PBMCs), obtained at new diagnosis, from a patient treated with antithyroid drugs. The gene calls are TRBV12-3 or TRBV12-4 and TRBJ2-7; D uncertain. CDR3 residues: CASSLRAVYEQYF. The CDR3 coding sequence is TGTGCCAGCAGTTTACGGGCAGTTTACGAGCAGTACTTC.